These 29 T cell receptor beta chains originate from one sample sequenced in a study of T cell repertoires in cytomegalovirus infection (dated by TCRdb to between 2018 and 2021). The listed sequencing device is Illumina HiSeq 1500. TCRdb itself trimmed the public reads at Q25 with fastp, ran MiXCR and retained productive beta chains. Rows matching on CDR3 protein sequence are summarized as one entry with the most common DNA and genes. This sample is represented by 60,000 to 75,000 distinct CDR3 sequences; more than 20% of them were singletons. Of the sample, under 85% falls within the top ten clones. No cognate antigen is known for these TCRs. Sequencing was performed on PBMCs, sequenced either directly or after in vitro stimulation (not recorded which). Every receptor here comes from a human donor in good health (CMV status not recorded). Some clones in this sample may be carry-over from other donors' samples.

This clonotype was seen more than once but under ten times. V usage is TRBV29-1 and J usage is TRBJ2-1, with no clear D. The CDR3 is made up of 15 amino acids. V gave up 0 bases and J gave up 0 bases, with 9 bases separating them. Germline-derived CDR1 and CDR2 are SQVTM and ANQGSEA. CDR3 amino acids: CSVEDRWSSYNEQFF. The CDR3 nucleotides are TGCAGCGTTGAAGATAGGTGGAGCTCCTACAATGAGCAGTTCTTC.

J is TRBJ2-5 and V is TRBV29-1; possible D gene TRBD1, 5 bases. V was pared by 8 bases and J by 2 bases, with 15 bases between. CDR1 is SQVTM and CDR2 is ANQGSEA in the germline V gene. CDR3 length equals 13 residues. In nucleotides, the CDR3 is TGCAGCTCCTTTGGGGCGGATCAAGAGACCCAGTACTTC. This translates into CSSFGADQETQYF.

This clonotype was counted at least ten times. The chain employs TRBV7-8 and TRBJ1-1, with D tentatively TRBD1 (6 bases). Trimming pared 3 bases from V and 4 bases from J, leaving 9 bases between. CDR1 and CDR2 (germline): SGHVS, FQNEAQ. The CDR3 loop spans 13 amino acids. CDR3 DNA sequence: TGTGCCAGCAGCTTTGGACAGTCCACTGAAGCTTTCTTT. Amino acids: CASSFGQSTEAFF.

The rearrangement joins TRBV4-2 to TRBJ2-3; TRBD2 is a possible D gene (5 bases). The CDR3 spans 15 residues. CDR1 is LGHNA and CDR2 is YNFKEQ in the germline V gene. V gave up 1 base and J gave up 2 bases, with 10 bases separating them. The CDR3 protein is CASSQGERDTDTQYF. CDR3 DNA: TGTGCCAGCAGCCAAGGGGAGAGGGACACAGATACGCAGTATTTT.

At least ten counts were recorded for this clonotype. This chain joins TRBV7-2 and TRBJ2-3, with D perhaps matching TRBD1 (6 bases). The CDR3 extends over 15 amino acids. Trimming cost V 5 bases and J 3 bases, with 15 bases left between them. Germline CDR1 reads SGHTA; CDR2 reads FQGNSA. The CDR3 coding sequence is TGTGCCAGCAGCCGGACAGAAATCTTAACAGATACGCAGTATTTT. This translates into CASSRTEILTDTQYF.

At least ten counts were recorded for this clonotype. For the CDR3, the DNA is TGTGCCAGCAGCTTAGGACAGGCGAATGAGCAGTTCTTC. Protein product: CASSLGQANEQFF. The rearrangement links TRBV7-2 to TRBJ2-1; D possibly corresponds to TRBD1 (6 bases). Deletions cut 1 base from V and 7 bases from J, with 8 bases between. CDR3 size: 13 residues. Per germline, CDR1 SGHTA and CDR2 FQGNSA.

This chain joins TRBV11-3 and TRBJ2-3, with a tentative D call TRBD1 (6 bases). The V gene lost 0 bases and the J gene lost 4 bases, with 14 bases spanning the gap. Germline lookup yields CDR1 SGHNT and CDR2 YENEEA. The CDR3 sequence is 16 residues long. The CDR3 DNA follows: TGTGCCAGCAGCTTAGACTTCACACGACAGGCAGATACGCAGTATTTT. Residues: CASSLDFTRQADTQYF.

The sample holds many counts of this clonotype. The rearrangement links TRBV18 to TRBJ1-5, with a weak D call TRBD1 (6 bases). V lost 3 bases and J lost 4, with 13 bases in between. This CDR3 is built from 15 residues. Germline V gene sequence: CDR1 KGHSH, CDR2 LQKENI. The CDR3 here is CASSPTDSPNQPQHF. The DNA for the CDR3 is TGTGCCAGCTCACCGACGGACAGCCCTAATCAGCCCCAGCATTTT. The whole variable domain, remainder taken from reference TRBV18 and TRBJ1-5, is NAGVMQNPRHLVRRRGQEARLRCSPMKGHSHVYWYRQLPEEGLKFMVYLQKENIIDESGMPKERFSAEFPKEGPSILRIQQVVRGDSAAYFCASSPTDSPNQPQHFGDGTRLSIL.

The rearrangement uses TRBV6-2 or TRBV6-3 and TRBJ2-7, with D maybe TRBD1 (6 bases). The CDR3 totals 15 residues. Germline V lookup: CDR1 MNHEY, CDR2 SVGEGT. With 4 bases removed from V and 0 bases from J, the gap between germline ends came to 13 bases. The CDR3 spells CASSLRGTPSYEQYV. CDR3 in DNA: TGTGCCAGCAGTTTGAGGGGGACGCCCTCCTACGAGCAGTACGTC.

The chain employs TRBV18 and TRBJ2-5, with no clear D. This CDR3 comprises 13 residues. Per the germline V gene, CDR1 is KGHSH and CDR2 is LQKENI. V lost 0 bases, J lost 5 bases, and 7 bases lay in between. The CDR3 reads CASSPPLGETQYF. As DNA, the CDR3 is TGTGCCAGCTCACCACCTCTGGGGGAGACCCAGTACTTC. Supplemented by reference TRBV18 and TRBJ2-5, the full variable domain reads NAGVMQNPRHLVRRRGQEARLRCSPMKGHSHVYWYRQLPEEGLKFMVYLQKENIIDESGMPKERFSAEFPKEGPSILRIQQVVRGDSAAYFCASSPPLGETQYFGPGTRLLVL.

The V and J genes are TRBV14 and TRBJ2-5; 7 nucleotides align to TRBD1. V was clipped by 2 bases and J by 0 bases; unmatched bases: 3. The germline gives CDR1 SGHDN, CDR2 FVKESK. This CDR3 has 15 residues. The CDR3 region has the DNA TGTGCCAGCAGCCAAATGGGACAGCACCAAGAGACCCAGTACTTC. Residues: CASSQMGQHQETQYF. The full variable domain, completed using reference TRBV14 and TRBJ2-5, is EAGVTQFPSHSVIEKGQTVTLRCDPISGHDNLYWYRRVMGKEIKFLLHFVKESKQDESGMPNNRFLAERTGGTYSTLKVQPAELEDSGVYFCASSQMGQHQETQYFGPGTRLLVL.

The rearrangement joins TRBV12-3 or TRBV12-4 to TRBJ2-1; possibly TRBD1 or TRBD2 for D (6 bases each). This CDR3 contains 16 residues. Trimming cost V 5 bases and J 8 bases, with 22 bases left between them. DNA for the CDR3: TGTGCCAGCAGTCCGGGGGCTAGCATGAGCGTCCATGAGCAGTTCTTC. It yields the protein CASSPGASMSVHEQFF.

The table lists this clonotype with many counts. The V gene is TRBV28, the J gene TRBJ1-2, with 8 bases lining up with TRBD1. The CDR3 has 14 residues. The germline gives CDR1 MDHEN, CDR2 SYDVKM. V was clipped by 3 bases and J by 12 bases; unmatched bases: 12. The DNA for the CDR3 is TGTGCCAGCAGTTTGTCGACCTACAGGGGGTTCCACACCTTC. Its translation is CASSLSTYRGFHTF.

The sample holds a few counts of this clonotype. This chain connects TRBV27 to TRBJ1-3, with 9 bases lining up with TRBD1. This CDR3 is built from 18 residues. V lost 1 base and J lost 2; bases outside the gene matches: 9. Per germline, CDR1 MNHEY and CDR2 SMNVEV (reference sequence). The CDR3 DNA is TGTGCCAGCAGTTTATTCGGGTTGGGACAGGGAACTGGAAACACCATATATTTT. This gives the protein CASSLFGLGQGTGNTIYF.

The rearrangement links TRBV6-4 to TRBJ2-1; 8 positions agree with TRBD2. The trim removed 5 bases at V and 9 bases at J, leaving 6 bases unmatched. Germline V CDR1 and CDR2: MRHNA, SNTAGT. The CDR3 runs to 13 residues. The CDR3 bases are TGTGCCAGCAGTTATAGCGGGAATAGTGAGCAGTTCTTC. This gives the protein CASSYSGNSEQFF.

The chain recombines TRBV28 with TRBJ2-3; no clear D gene. The CDR3 has 15 amino acids. Germline loops: CDR1 MDHEN, CDR2 SYDVKM. With 5 bases removed from V and 6 bases from J, the gap between germline ends came to 18 bases. Here the CDR3 DNA reads TGTGCCAGCAGTCAGACCTCTCTAGGATCTGATACGCAGTATTTT. Translation: CASSQTSLGSDTQYF.

This clonotype has just a few counts. V is TRBV6-5 and J is TRBJ2-1, with a weak D call TRBD2 (7 bases). Between the trimmed V and J ends, which lost 0 bases and 0 bases, there was a span of 15 bases. Germline V gives CDR1 MNHEY, CDR2 SVGAGI. CDR3 length: 18 residues. CDR3: CASSYSEPGGRSYNEQFF. The CDR3 nucleotides read TGTGCCAGCAGTTACTCCGAGCCGGGGGGCCGCTCCTACAATGAGCAGTTCTTC.

This chain uses TRBV24-1 with TRBJ2-6; D uncertain. V was trimmed by 7 bases and J by 0 bases, leaving 3 bases between them. Per germline, CDR1 KGHDR and CDR2 SFDVKD. The CDR3 extends over 13 amino acids. The CDR3 here is CATRDSGANVLTF. The CDR3 bases are TGTGCCACCAGAGACTCTGGGGCCAACGTCCTGACTTTC.

The table lists this clonotype with many counts. The chain couples TRBV7-8 to TRBJ1-1; tentative D call: TRBD1 (6 bases). From germline, CDR1 is SGHVS and CDR2 FQNEAQ. V lost 1 base, J lost 8 bases, and 11 bases lay in between. The CDR3 has 13 amino acids. The CDR3: CASSLVQGMEAFF. CDR3 DNA: TGTGCCAGCAGCTTAGTTCAGGGGATGGAAGCTTTCTTT.

A few counts support this clonotype. This chain links TRBV2 with TRBJ1-2; 7 nucleotides line up with TRBD1. The trim removed 6 bases at V and 8 bases at J, leaving 6 bases unmatched. This CDR3 region has 12 residues. Germline values: CDR1 SNHLY, CDR2 FYNNEI. The CDR3 bases are TGTGCCAGCAGGACAGGGAGCGGAGGCTACACCTTC. Translation gives CASRTGSGGYTF. Looking up the rest from reference TRBV2 and TRBJ1-2 gives the full variable domain: EPEVTQTPSHQVTQMGQEVILRCVPISNHLYFYWYRQILGQKVEFLVSFYNNEISEKSEIFDDQFSVERPDGSNFTLKIRSTKLEDSAMYFCASRTGSGGYTFGSGTRLTVV.

This clonotype was observed at least ten times. The chain has TRBV7-2 and TRBJ1-4, with TRBD1 as a possible D gene (6 bases). Trimming took 6 bases from V and 1 from J, leaving 15 bases between them. Per germline, CDR1 SGHTA and CDR2 FQGNSA. The CDR3 spans 16 residues. This chain's CDR3 is CASSWRGGGTNEKLFF. CDR3 nucleotide sequence: TGTGCCAGCAGTTGGAGGGGGGGGGGAACTAATGAAAAACTGTTTTTT.

J is TRBJ2-2 and V is TRBV7-2; possible D gene TRBD2, 6 bases. This CDR3 has 15 residues. The germline gives CDR1 SGHTA, CDR2 FQGNSA. V was cut by 3 bases and J by 6 bases, with 14 bases left in between. The CDR3 DNA reads TGTGCCAGCAGCTTCAAGACTAGAGGTCCCGGGGAGCTGTTTTTT. The encoded protein is CASSFKTRGPGELFF.

The gene calls are TRBV12-3 or TRBV12-4 and TRBJ2-2, with 13 bases identical to TRBD2. The CDR3 spans 18 residues. V lost 5 bases and J lost 6; bases outside the gene matches: 12. The CDR3 DNA reads TGTGCCAGCAGTGGGCGCTCGGGACTAGCGGGATTCTCCGGGGAGCTGTTTTTT. It translates to CASSGRSGLAGFSGELFF.

In this sample, this clonotype turned up a few times. V usage is TRBV6-5 and J usage is TRBJ1-1; 7 bases are a match to TRBD1. The germline V gene has CDR1 MNHEY and CDR2 SVGAGI. Trimming took 4 bases from V and 4 from J; bases not matched to a gene: 6. The CDR3 is made up of 14 amino acids. CDR3 in amino acids: CASSFGQAGTEAFF. The CDR3 coding sequence is TGTGCCAGCAGTTTTGGACAGGCAGGCACTGAAGCTTTCTTT.

The chain joins TRBV5-4 to TRBJ2-3; D not resolved. The CDR3 is made up of 12 amino acids. Germline V lookup: CDR1 SGHNT, CDR2 YYREEE (reference sequence). Trimming left V 1 base short and J 5 bases short, with 5 bases between. Written as DNA, the CDR3 is TGTGCCAGCAGCTTGCCTCAAGATACGCAGTATTTT. Its translation is CASSLPQDTQYF.

The sample holds many counts of this clonotype. The V gene is TRBV7-2, the J gene TRBJ2-5; D ambiguous. V was cut by 3 bases and J by 1 base, with 6 bases left in between. CDR1 is SGHTA and CDR2 is FQGNSA in the germline V gene. The CDR3 covers 13 residues. The DNA of the CDR3 is TGTGCCAGCAGCTTCCTACTCCAAGAGACCCAGTACTTC. Translation gives CASSFLLQETQYF.

This clonotype has a count of ten or more. The rearrangement uses TRBV6-6 and TRBJ2-1, with 8 nucleotides matching TRBD2. The CDR3 is made up of 16 amino acids. The junction had 9 bases not matched to a gene; V was cut back by 3 bases and J by 5 bases. Germline CDR1 reads MNHNY; CDR2 reads SVGAGI (reference sequence). In DNA, the CDR3 is TGTGCCAGCAGTTATTTAGCGGGAATACTGCACAATGAGCAGTTCTTC. Protein sequence: CASSYLAGILHNEQFF.

The CDR3 nucleotides read TGTGCCAGCAGCGGCCTCGGGGGCGAGGGTGAGACCCAGTACTTC. Protein sequence: CASSGLGGEGETQYF. The V and J genes are TRBV7-2 and TRBJ2-5, with D possibly called TRBD1 or TRBD2 (6 bases each). The CDR3 loop spans 15 amino acids. Germline V gives CDR1 SGHTA, CDR2 FQGNSA. Trimming left V 5 bases short and J 5 bases short, with 18 bases between. Based on the CDR3 plus reference TRBV7-2 and TRBJ2-5, the full variable domain is GAGVSQSPSNKVTEKGKDVELRCDPISGHTALYWYRQSLGQGLEFLIYFQGNSAPDKSGLPSDRFSAERTGGSVSTLTIQRTQQEDSAVYLCASSGLGGEGETQYFGPGTRLLVL.

This clonotype was detected ten times or more. The CDR3 protein is CASSEGPAGGQDGYTF. CDR3 DNA: TGTGCCAGCAGCGAAGGCCCGGCAGGCGGGCAGGATGGCTACACCTTC. The chain joins TRBV12-3 or TRBV12-4 to TRBJ1-2; D gene unclear. CDR3 length: 16 residues. Trimming stripped 6 bases from V and 6 bases from J, with 23 bases between.